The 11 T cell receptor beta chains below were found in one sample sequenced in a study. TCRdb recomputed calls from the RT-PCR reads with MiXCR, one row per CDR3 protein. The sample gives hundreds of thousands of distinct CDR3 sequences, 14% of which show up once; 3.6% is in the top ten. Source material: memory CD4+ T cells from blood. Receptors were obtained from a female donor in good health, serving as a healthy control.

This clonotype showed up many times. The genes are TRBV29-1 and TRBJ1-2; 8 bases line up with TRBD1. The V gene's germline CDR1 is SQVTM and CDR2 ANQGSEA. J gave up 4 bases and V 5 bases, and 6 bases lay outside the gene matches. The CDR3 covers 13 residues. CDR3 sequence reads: CSVQTGGAYGYTF. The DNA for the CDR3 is TGCAGCGTTCAAACAGGGGGTGCCTATGGCTACACCTTC.

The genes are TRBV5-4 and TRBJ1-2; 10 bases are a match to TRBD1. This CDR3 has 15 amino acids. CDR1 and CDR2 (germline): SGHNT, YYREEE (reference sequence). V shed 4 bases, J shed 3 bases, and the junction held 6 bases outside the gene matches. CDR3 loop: CASSPMTGGDYGYTF. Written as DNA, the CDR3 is TGTGCCAGCAGCCCAATGACAGGGGGCGACTATGGCTACACCTTC.

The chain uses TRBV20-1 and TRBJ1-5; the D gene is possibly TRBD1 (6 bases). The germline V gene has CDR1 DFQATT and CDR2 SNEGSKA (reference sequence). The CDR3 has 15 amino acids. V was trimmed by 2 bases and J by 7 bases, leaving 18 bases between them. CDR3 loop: CSARPRGGAGQPQHF. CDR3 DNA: TGCAGTGCTAGACCCCGAGGGGGGGCTGGGCAGCCCCAGCATTTT.

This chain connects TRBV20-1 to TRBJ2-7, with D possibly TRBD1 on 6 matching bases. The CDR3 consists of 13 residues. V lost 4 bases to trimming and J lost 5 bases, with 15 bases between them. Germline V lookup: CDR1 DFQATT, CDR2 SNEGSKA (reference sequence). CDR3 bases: TGCAGTGCTACGGGACACAATATTGACGAGCAGTACTTC. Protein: CSATGHNIDEQYF.

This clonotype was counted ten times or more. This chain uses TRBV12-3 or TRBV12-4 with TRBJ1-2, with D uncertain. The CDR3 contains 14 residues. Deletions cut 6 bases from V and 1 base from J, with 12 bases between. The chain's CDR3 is CASSSIKFNYGYTF. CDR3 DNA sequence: TGTGCCAGCAGCTCCATCAAATTTAACTATGGCTACACCTTC.

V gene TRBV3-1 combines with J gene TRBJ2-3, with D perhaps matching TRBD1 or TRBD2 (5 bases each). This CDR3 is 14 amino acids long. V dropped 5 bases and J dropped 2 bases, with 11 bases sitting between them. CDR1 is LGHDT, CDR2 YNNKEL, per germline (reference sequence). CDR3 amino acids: CASSGTVATDTQYF. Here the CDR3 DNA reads TGTGCCAGCAGCGGGACGGTCGCCACAGATACGCAGTATTTT.

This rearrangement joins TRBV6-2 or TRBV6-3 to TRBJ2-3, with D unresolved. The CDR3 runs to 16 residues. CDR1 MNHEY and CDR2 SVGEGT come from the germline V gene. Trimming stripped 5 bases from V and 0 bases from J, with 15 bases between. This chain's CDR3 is CASSPFGDPSTDTQYF. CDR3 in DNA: TGTGCCAGCAGTCCTTTTGGGGATCCCAGCACAGATACGCAGTATTTT.

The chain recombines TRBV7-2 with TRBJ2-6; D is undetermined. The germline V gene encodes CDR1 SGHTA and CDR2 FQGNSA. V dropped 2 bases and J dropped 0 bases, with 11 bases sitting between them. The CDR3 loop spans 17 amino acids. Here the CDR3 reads CASSLSVRSSGANVLTF. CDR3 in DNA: TGTGCCAGCAGCTTATCGGTGAGAAGCTCTGGGGCCAACGTCCTGACTTTC.

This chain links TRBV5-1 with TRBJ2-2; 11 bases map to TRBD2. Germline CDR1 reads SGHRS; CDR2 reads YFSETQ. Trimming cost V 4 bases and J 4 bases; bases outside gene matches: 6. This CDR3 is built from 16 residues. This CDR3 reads CASSPRLAGTTGELFF. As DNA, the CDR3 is TGCGCCAGCAGCCCCCGACTAGCGGGAACCACCGGGGAGCTGTTTTTT. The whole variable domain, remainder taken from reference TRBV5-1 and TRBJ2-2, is KAGVTQTPRYLIKTRGQQVTLSCSPISGHRSVSWYQQTPGQGLQFLFEYFSETQRNKGNFPGRFSGRQFSNSRSEMNVSTLELGDSALYLCASSPRLAGTTGELFFGEGSRLTVL.

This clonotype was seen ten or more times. CDR3 nucleotide sequence: TGCAGTGCTAGAGAGGCGGGACGATACAATGAGCAGTTCTTC. Translated: CSAREAGRYNEQFF. The chain is built from TRBV20-1 and TRBJ2-1, with a tentative D call TRBD2 (6 bases). Germline lookup yields CDR1 DFQATT and CDR2 SNEGSKA (reference sequence). Trimming stripped 0 bases from V and 4 bases from J, with 10 bases between. CDR3 size: 14 residues.

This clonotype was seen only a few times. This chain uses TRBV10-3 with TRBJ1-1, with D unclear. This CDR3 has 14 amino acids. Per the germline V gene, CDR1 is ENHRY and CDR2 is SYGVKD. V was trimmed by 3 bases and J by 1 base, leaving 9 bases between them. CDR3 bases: TGTGCCATCAGTGATCCCAGAACGAACACTGAAGCTTTCTTT. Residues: CAISDPRTNTEAFF.